These 25 T cell receptor beta chains share one sample of origin, sequenced in a study of blood T cell repertoires in COVID-19. Method: immunoSEQ multiplex PCR; TCRdb's copy keeps in-frame clones and lacks some. The sample comprises fewer than 200,000 clones, 84% of which are singletons, and roughly 8% rests with the top ten. Sequenced: peripheral blood. All receptors derive from a middle-aged man who had recovered from COVID-19.

The CDR3 nucleotides read TGTGCCAGCAGCGTAGACGGGAGGGGGCGGGCTACGCAGTATTTT. Translation gives CASSVDGRGRATQYF. The J gene is TRBJ2-3, the V gene TRBV9; possibly TRBD2 for D (8 bases). The ends were cut back, 0 bases at V and 8 bases at J, with 16 bases in the middle. The CDR3 is 15 residues long. CDR1 is SGDLS and CDR2 is YYNGEE in the germline V gene.

The genes are TRBV28 and TRBJ2-4; D is possibly TRBD2 (7 bases). Trimming removed 3 bases at V and 1 base at J, with 16 bases between. The CDR3 consists of 17 residues. Germline V gene sequence: CDR1 MDHEN, CDR2 SYDVKM. The CDR3 coding sequence is TGTGCCAGCAGTTTGGGCGGGGGCGTCCGGGCCAAAAACATTCAGTACTTC. Amino acids: CASSLGGGVRAKNIQYF.

The chain uses TRBV4-3 and TRBJ1-1; D may be TRBD1 (6 bases). This CDR3 is 17 amino acids long. Per the germline V gene, CDR1 is LGHNA and CDR2 is YSLEER. V lost 0 bases and J 1 base, leaving 15 bases between the germline ends. The CDR3: CASSQEVGVGANTEAFF. CDR3 DNA: TGCGCCAGCAGCCAAGAAGTGGGGGTGGGGGCGAACACTGAAGCTTTCTTT.

The table lists this clone with a few counts. The V call is TRBV19, the J call TRBJ1-6; the D gene is possibly TRBD1 (6 bases). The CDR3 is 12 amino acids. The germline V gene has CDR1 LNHDA and CDR2 SQIVND (reference sequence). Trimming pared 7 bases from V and 10 bases from J, leaving 11 bases between. Here the CDR3 reads CASKQGGSPLHF. The CDR3 DNA reads as TGTGCCAGTAAACAGGGCGGATCACCCCTCCACTTT.

The chain uses TRBV10-3 and TRBJ2-1, with a tentative D call TRBD1 (5 bases). Germline V gives CDR1 ENHRY, CDR2 SYGVKD. The CDR3 loop spans 15 amino acids. V shed 10 bases and J shed 7 bases, with 23 bases lying between them. The CDR3 DNA follows: TGTGCCACCGTGGGGCGGAGAGGAAGAGTTAATGAGCAGTTCTTC. Translation: CATVGRRGRVNEQFF.

The V and J genes are TRBV14 and TRBJ1-3; D gene uncertain. This CDR3 region has 15 residues. V was shortened by 4 bases and J by 0 bases, with 10 bases between the two germline ends. CDR1 is SGHDN and CDR2 is FVKESK in the germline V gene. The CDR3 protein is CASSLGVYSGNTIYF. CDR3 coding DNA: TGTGCCAGCAGCCTCGGGGTTTACTCTGGAAACACCATATATTTT. The complete variable domain, with remaining parts taken from reference TRBV14 and TRBJ1-3, reads EAGVTQFPSHSVIEKGQTVTLRCDPISGHDNLYWYRRVMGKEIKFLLHFVKESKQDESGMPNNRFLAERTGGTYSTLKVQPAELEDSGVYFCASSLGVYSGNTIYFGEGSWLTVV.

The rearrangement joins TRBV20-1 to TRBJ1-1, with D hard to call. The germline V gene has CDR1 DFQATT and CDR2 SNEGSKA (reference sequence). The CDR3 length is 10 residues. Trimming pared 5 bases from V and 7 bases from J, leaving 8 bases between. CDR3 loop: CSAHKVEAFF. The CDR3 DNA follows: TGCAGTGCTCACAAAGTTGAAGCTTTCTTT.

This clone came up once. V gene TRBV19 combines with J gene TRBJ2-2, with 7 positions matching TRBD1. With V trimmed by 2 bases and J by 3 bases, 9 bases remained unmatched. The germline CDR1 and CDR2 sequences are LNHDA and SQIVND (reference sequence). This CDR3 is 17 amino acids long. The CDR3 bases are TGTGCCAGTAGTATAAATGGGCTACAGGGGTACACCGGGGAGCTGTTTTTT. This translates into CASSINGLQGYTGELFF. Based on the CDR3 plus reference TRBV19 and TRBJ2-2, the full variable domain is DGGITQSPKYLFRKEGQNVTLSCEQNLNHDAMYWYRQDPGQGLRLIYYSQIVNDFQKGDIAEGYSVSREKKESFPLTVTSAQKNPTAFYLCASSINGLQGYTGELFFGEGSRLTVL.

V and J are TRBV19 and TRBJ2-5; D might be TRBD1 (6 bases). With 5 bases removed from V and 5 bases from J, the gap between germline ends came to 12 bases. CDR3 length: 13 residues. CDR1 and CDR2 (germline): LNHDA, SQIVND (reference sequence). CDR3 in DNA: TGTGCCAGTAGTCCGACAGGTCTCGAGACCCAGTACTTC. This codes for CASSPTGLETQYF.

The chain carries TRBV24-1 and TRBJ1-1, with TRBD1 identical over 7 bases. Germline V gene lookup returns CDR1 KGHDR and CDR2 SFDVKD. The CDR3 consists of 15 residues. The J segment lost 4 bases and the V segment lost 2 bases, leaving 6 bases of the junction unmatched. CDR3 protein: CATSDSSGGSTEAFF. CDR3 in DNA: TGTGCCACCAGTGATTCGTCAGGGGGAAGCACTGAAGCTTTCTTT.

The V and J genes are TRBV4-3 and TRBJ1-2; 7 bases line up with TRBD1. With 3 bases clipped from V and 8 bases from J, the junction kept 12 bases outside the gene matches. The germline CDR1 and CDR2 sequences are LGHNA and YSLEER. This CDR3 has 15 amino acids. As DNA, the CDR3 is TGCGCCAGCAGCCAGCTGACTCAGGGGGTAGGGGGCTACACCTTC. This gives the protein CASSQLTQGVGGYTF.

The V and J genes are TRBV2 and TRBJ1-5; 8 bases match TRBD1. The V and J ends lost 6 bases and 9 bases, in that order; junction bases with no gene match: 7. The CDR3 has 13 residues. From germline, CDR1 is SNHLY and CDR2 FYNNEI. The CDR3 sequence is CASRGQGSRPQHF. CDR3 DNA sequence: TGTGCCAGCAGAGGACAGGGCTCCCGGCCCCAGCATTTT.

The DNA of the CDR3 is TGTGCCAGCAGCTTGGAACCGACAGGGTGGAAGGATACGCAGTATTTT. Its translation is CASSLEPTGWKDTQYF. The chain couples TRBV5-6 to TRBJ2-3; TRBD1 matches at 7 bases. Trimming cost V 0 bases and J 6 bases; bases outside gene matches: 10. There are 16 residues in the CDR3. The germline V gene has CDR1 SGHDT and CDR2 YYEEEE.

The chain is built from TRBV5-1 and TRBJ2-1; D gene unclear. CDR1 is SGHRS and CDR2 is YFSETQ in the germline V gene. Deletions cut 1 base from V and 0 bases from J, with 8 bases between. The CDR3 runs 15 residues. CDR3 residues: CASSLTGTSYNEQFF. The CDR3 DNA reads as TGCGCCAGCAGCTTGACCGGTACCTCCTACAATGAGCAGTTCTTC.

The J gene is TRBJ2-1, the V gene TRBV21-1; the table calls TRBD1, which could not be checked here. TRBV21-1 is assigned pseudogene status. This CDR3 has 19 amino acids. The CDR3 loop reads CASSKIYPLQGSVHNEQFF. The CDR3 nucleotides are TGTGCCAGCAGCAAAATTTATCCCCTTCAGGGGTCGGTCCACAATGAGCAGTTCTTC.

This clone was observed a single time. The J gene is TRBJ1-1, the V gene TRBV21-1. TRBV21-1 is marked as a pseudogene. This CDR3 spans 16 amino acids. In nucleotides, the CDR3 is TGTGCCAGCAGGTACAATGGGGGGGGAACAAACACTGAAGCTTTCTTT. This encodes CASRYNGGGTNTEAFF.

The rearrangement uses TRBV19 and TRBJ2-1; 8 bases are a match to TRBD2. J was trimmed by 5 bases and V by 4 bases; bases with no gene match: 7. CDR3 length: 15 residues. Germline loops: CDR1 LNHDA, CDR2 SQIVND (reference sequence). CDR3 region: CASSTGAGGNNEQFF. The CDR3 region has the DNA TGTGCCAGTAGTACTGGGGCGGGGGGAAACAATGAGCAGTTCTTC.

This chain connects TRBV7-2 to TRBJ1-5; D unclear. Trimming cost V 2 bases and J 4 bases, with 18 bases left between them. CDR3 size: 17 residues. The germline gives CDR1 SGHTA, CDR2 FQGNSA. CDR3 amino acids: CASSLKVGGPSNQPQHF. In nucleotides, the CDR3 is TGTGCCAGCAGCTTAAAAGTGGGAGGACCCTCTAATCAGCCCCAGCATTTT.

This chain joins TRBV9 and TRBJ2-1; a weak D match, TRBD2 (5 bases). The V and J ends lost 6 bases and 7 bases respectively, with 17 bases between them. In germline, CDR1 is SGDLS, CDR2 YYNGEE. The CDR3 is 14 amino acids. CDR3 sequence (DNA): TGTGCCAGCAACCAACTCGGACTCTCAAATGAGCAGTTCTTC. As protein: CASNQLGLSNEQFF. Supplemented by reference TRBV9 and TRBJ2-1, the full variable domain reads DSGVTQTPKHLITATGQRVTLRCSPRSGDLSVYWYQQSLDQGLQFLIQYYNGEERAKGNILERFSAQQFPDLHSELNLSSLELGDSALYFCASNQLGLSNEQFFGPGTRLTVL.

V usage is TRBV15 and J usage is TRBJ1-1, with TRBD1 matching 9 bases. From germline, CDR1 is LNHNV and CDR2 YYDKDF (reference sequence). V shed 1 base, J shed 4 bases, and the junction held 13 bases outside the gene matches. The CDR3 has 18 amino acids. The CDR3 coding sequence is TGTGCCACCAGCAGAGGAGCGGGACAGGGTTCGTCGGGCACTGAAGCTTTCTTT. Protein: CATSRGAGQGSSGTEAFF.

The rearrangement joins TRBV5-8 to TRBJ1-2; 9 nucleotides agree with TRBD1. In germline, CDR1 is SGHTS, CDR2 YDEGEE. The CDR3 spans 15 residues. The ends lost 0 bases at V and 5 bases at J; junction bases unmatched: 5. CDR3 sequence: CASSLAGQGIYGYTF. As DNA, the CDR3 is TGTGCCAGCAGCTTGGCCGGACAGGGGATTTATGGCTACACCTTC.

This chain connects TRBV10-3 to TRBJ2-2; tentative D call: TRBD1 (6 bases). There are 15 residues in the CDR3. V lost 5 bases to trimming and J lost 2 bases, with 12 bases between them. Germline V CDR1 and CDR2: ENHRY, SYGVKD. The CDR3 reads CAISTQDSNTGELFF. Here the CDR3 DNA reads TGTGCCATCAGTACTCAGGACAGTAACACCGGGGAGCTGTTTTTT.

The chain joins TRBV20-1 to TRBJ1-2; D uncertain. The CDR3 is 11 amino acids. Per germline, CDR1 DFQATT and CDR2 SNEGSKA (reference sequence). V dropped 3 bases and J dropped 6 bases, with 8 bases sitting between them. The CDR3 region is CSASSGDGYTF. Here the CDR3 DNA reads TGCAGTGCTAGTAGCGGGGATGGCTACACCTTC.

This clone was detected once. This chain connects TRBV7-6 to TRBJ2-1; D may be TRBD2 (6 bases). Germline loops: CDR1 SGHVS, CDR2 FNYEAQ. Trimming pared 4 bases from V and 3 bases from J, leaving 16 bases between. The CDR3 extends over 16 amino acids. Written as DNA, the CDR3 is TGTGCCAGCAGCTCCCCTTCGGGGGAGCACTACAATGAGCAGTTCTTC. Translated, it gives CASSSPSGEHYNEQFF.

The rearrangement links TRBV10-3 to TRBJ1-2, with 8 bases that match TRBD1. Trimming at V came to 4 bases and at J to 8 bases, leaving 0 bases not matched to a gene. The CDR3 sequence is 11 residues long. Germline CDR1 and CDR2: ENHRY and SYGVKD. This CDR3 reads CAISGDRGYTF. DNA of the CDR3: TGTGCCATCAGTGGGGACAGGGGCTACACCTTC.